Shown below are 24 T cell receptor beta chains from a single sample sequenced in a study of blood T cell repertoires in COVID-19. The repertoire was sequenced with immunoSEQ multiplex PCR; TCRdb's copy has only in-frame clones and lacks some. The sample has under 200,000 clones; about four fifths are singletons. What was sequenced was peripheral blood. The source of these receptors is a man between 65 and 79 years old with active or convalescent COVID-19.

The chain uses TRBV11-2 and TRBJ2-3; D remains unclear. V was cut by 3 bases and J by 5 bases, with 6 bases left in between. The CDR3 runs to 12 residues. Germline V gives CDR1 SGHAT, CDR2 FQNNGV. This CDR3 reads CASSFSGDTQYF. The CDR3 region has the DNA TGTGCCAGCAGCTTTTCGGGAGATACGCAGTATTTT.

The rearrangement uses TRBV3-1 (or the pseudogene TRBV3-2) and TRBJ1-2; a weak D match, TRBD1 (6 bases). Trimming took 1 base from V and 2 from J, leaving 14 bases between them. This CDR3 has 16 amino acids. The germline V gene encodes CDR1 LGHDT and CDR2 YNNKEL (reference sequence). The CDR3 loop is CASSQARRQENYGYTF. The DNA of the CDR3 is TGTGCCAGCAGCCAAGCTCGTCGACAGGAAAACTATGGCTACACCTTC.

This sequence joins TRBV5-1 and TRBJ2-5; D is possibly TRBD1 (7 bases). The CDR3 has 16 amino acids. The V gene lost 0 bases and the J gene lost 0 bases, with 12 bases spanning the gap. Germline CDR1 reads SGHRS; CDR2 reads YFSETQ. CDR3 sequence reads: CASSLGAGGNQETQYF. Here the CDR3 DNA reads TGCGCCAGCAGCTTGGGGGCAGGGGGGAACCAAGAGACCCAGTACTTC. Drawing the rest from reference TRBV5-1 and TRBJ2-5, the complete variable domain is KAGVTQTPRYLIKTRGQQVTLSCSPISGHRSVSWYQQTPGQGLQFLFEYFSETQRNKGNFPGRFSGRQFSNSRSEMNVSTLELGDSALYLCASSLGAGGNQETQYFGPGTRLLVL.

The chain recombines TRBV30 with TRBJ1-3, with TRBD1 identical over 7 bases. Germline lookup yields CDR1 GTSNPN and CDR2 SVGIG (reference sequence). V was clipped by 1 base and J by 1 base; unmatched bases: 1. This CDR3 spans 14 amino acids. The CDR3 DNA reads as TGTGCCTGGAGTGGACAGGGATCTGGAAACACCATATATTTT. Encoded protein: CAWSGQGSGNTIYF.

The chain is built from TRBV11-2 and TRBJ2-7; D remains ambiguous. Germline CDR1 and CDR2: SGHAT and FQNNGV. CDR3 length equals 15 residues. The ends were cut back, 1 base at V and 1 base at J, with 11 bases in the middle. The CDR3, as DNA: TGTGCCAGCAGCTTAGGGCTAGTCTCTTCCTACGAGCAGTACTTC. Translated: CASSLGLVSSYEQYF.

The genes are TRBV3-1 (or the pseudogene TRBV3-2) and TRBJ2-5, with D possibly being TRBD1 (5 bases). The V end lost 5 bases, the J end lost 3 bases, and 13 bases lay between the germline ends. The CDR3 has 14 residues. CDR1 LGHDT and CDR2 YNNKEL come from the germline V gene (reference sequence). CDR3 sequence (DNA): TGTGCCAGCAGCGCCGGACAATGGGAAGAGACCCAGTACTTC. This encodes CASSAGQWEETQYF.

In DNA, the CDR3 is TGTGCCAGCAGTTCACCAACGGACAGGGGTGATGGCTACACCTTC. It codes for CASSSPTDRGDGYTF. V is TRBV28 and J is TRBJ1-2; 9 bases map to TRBD1. CDR3 length equals 15 residues. V was pared by 4 bases and J by 6 bases, with 9 bases of the junction left unmatched. Germline CDR1 and CDR2: MDHEN and SYDVKM.

This sequence joins TRBV11-3 and TRBJ2-1; TRBD1 matches at 7 bases. Trimming removed 5 bases from V and 0 bases from J; junction bases left unmatched: 13. Germline V gene lookup returns CDR1 SGHNT and CDR2 YENEEA. This CDR3 contains 18 residues. CDR3 sequence reads: CASSPTLQGSSSYNEQFF. The CDR3 DNA sequence: TGTGCCAGCAGCCCCACCCTACAGGGGTCCAGCTCCTACAATGAGCAGTTCTTC.

The chain uses TRBV3-1 (or the pseudogene TRBV3-2) and TRBJ2-3; D possibly corresponds to TRBD1 (5 bases). The CDR3 spans 12 residues. The V end was cut by 1 base, the J end by 9 bases, with 8 bases between. In germline, CDR1 is LGHDT, CDR2 YNNKEL (reference sequence). In DNA form, the CDR3 reads TGTGCCAGCAGCCAAGTGAGGACAACGCAGTATTTT. It specifies CASSQVRTTQYF.

This clone was counted many times. This rearrangement joins TRBV6-1 to TRBJ1-1; TRBD1 agrees at 7 bases. Trimming removed 0 bases from V and 2 bases from J; junction bases left unmatched: 6. The CDR3 length is 16 residues. Germline assignment: CDR1 MNHNS and CDR2 SASEGT. CDR3 residues: CASSEATGYPNTEAFF. The DNA for the CDR3 is TGTGCCAGCAGTGAAGCGACAGGGTACCCTAACACTGAAGCTTTCTTT.

The V and J genes are TRBV4-1 and TRBJ2-3; D gene unclear. The V gene lost 4 bases and the J gene lost 3 bases, with 14 bases spanning the gap. Germline V gives CDR1 MGHRA, CDR2 YSYEKL. CDR3 length: 15 residues. The CDR3 region has the DNA TGCGCCAGCAGCCCCTTGCCGAGTTTTACAGATACGCAGTATTTT. Encoded protein: CASSPLPSFTDTQYF.

This clone has just one count. This chain connects TRBV5-1 to TRBJ2-3, with unresolved D. V lost 0 bases to trimming and J lost 3 bases, with 14 bases between them. Per the germline V gene, CDR1 is SGHRS and CDR2 is YFSETQ. CDR3 length equals 16 residues. CDR3 sequence: CASSLGQFRETDTQYF. The CDR3 DNA reads TGCGCCAGCAGCTTGGGACAATTCAGAGAAACAGATACGCAGTATTTT.

Note on this clone: This sample also contains other DNA sequences that code for the same CDR3. The V and J genes are TRBV5-6 and TRBJ2-5; a weak D match, TRBD1 (5 bases). The CDR3 is 15 amino acids. V gave up 2 bases and J gave up 0 bases, with 11 bases separating them. CDR1 and CDR2 (germline): SGHDT, YYEEEE. The CDR3 protein is CASSFGQSHQETQYF. For the CDR3, the DNA is TGTGCCAGCAGCTTCGGACAAAGCCACCAAGAGACCCAGTACTTC.

The chain links TRBV5-6 to TRBJ1-2, with a weak D call TRBD1 (5 bases). Germline V CDR1 and CDR2: SGHDT, YYEEEE. The CDR3 contains 15 residues. V was clipped by 3 bases and J by 4 bases, with 16 bases between them. Written as DNA, the CDR3 is TGTGCCAGCAGCTCGCCAACCAGGGTAGGCTATGGCTACACCTTC. Its protein product is CASSSPTRVGYGYTF.

This chain uses TRBV6-5 with TRBJ1-1, with a possible D match to TRBD1 (5 bases). Trimming stripped 5 bases from V and 1 base from J, with 14 bases between. The CDR3 length is 15 residues. Germline CDR1 is MNHEY and CDR2 is SVGAGI. This CDR3 is CASSPTWGGNTEAFF. DNA for the CDR3: TGTGCCAGCAGTCCAACTTGGGGGGGGAACACTGAAGCTTTCTTT.

The rearrangement links TRBV12-3 or TRBV12-4 to TRBJ2-2, with a tentative D call TRBD2 (5 bases). The CDR3 consists of 13 residues. With 7 bases removed from V and 6 bases from J, the gap between germline ends came to 12 bases. In nucleotides, the CDR3 is TGTGCCAGCACCCGGACTTCAGCCGGGGAGCTGTTTTTT. Its protein product is CASTRTSAGELFF.

V and J are TRBV6-5 and TRBJ1-3; possible D gene TRBD1, 5 bases. CDR1 and CDR2 (germline): MNHEY, SVGAGI. The V end was cut by 4 bases, the J end by 8 bases, with 12 bases between. The CDR3 sequence is 13 residues long. As DNA, the CDR3 is TGTGCCAGCAGTTCAGTACGGGGGGACACCATATATTTT. This translates into CASSSVRGDTIYF.

Only one count was recorded for this clone. J is TRBJ1-2 and V is TRBV6-5; D is unclear. CDR1 and CDR2 from the germline V gene are MNHEY and SVGAGI. Trimming shortened V by 6 bases and J by 0 bases, and 11 bases separated the two germline ends. The CDR3 loop spans 14 amino acids. DNA of the CDR3: TGTGCCAGCAGCGTACAAAACGCTAACTATGGCTACACCTTC. It specifies CASSVQNANYGYTF.

The V gene is TRBV27, the J gene TRBJ1-1; TRBD1 is a possible D gene (6 bases). The germline gives CDR1 MNHEY, CDR2 SMNVEV (reference sequence). The CDR3 runs 16 residues. Deletions cut 2 bases from V and 5 bases from J, with 18 bases between. Written as DNA, the CDR3 is TGTGCCAGCAGTTTACGAAACAGGGAAGGTGGGACTGAAGCTTTCTTT. It encodes CASSLRNREGGTEAFF.

The genes are TRBV7-3 and TRBJ1-1; no clear D. This CDR3 is built from 13 residues. In germline, CDR1 is SGHTA, CDR2 FQGTGA. CDR3 sequence reads: CASARDLNTEAFF. The CDR3 nucleotides are TGTGCGTCCGCACGGGATCTGAACACTGAAGCTTTCTTT. The whole variable domain, remainder taken from reference TRBV7-3 and TRBJ1-1, is GAGVSQTPSNKVTEKGKYVELRCDPISGHTALYWYRQSLGQGPEFLIYFQGTGAADDSGLPNDRFFAVRPEGSVSTLKIQRTERGDSAVYLCASARDLNTEAFFGQGTRLTVV.

The chain uses TRBV21-1 and TRBJ2-1; TRBD2, the table's D call, lacks a check against the DNA. TRBV21-1 is shown as a pseudogene. This CDR3 comprises 15 residues. CDR3 amino acids: CASSNGRIQSNEQFF. CDR3 sequence (DNA): TGTGCCAGCAGCAATGGGAGGATCCAGAGCAATGAGCAGTTCTTC.

This clone was recorded a few times. The J gene is TRBJ1-6, the V gene TRBV18; 8 bases are shared with TRBD1. V trimming: 3 bases; J trimming: 7 bases; junction bases outside the gene matches: 5. Germline CDR1 and CDR2: KGHSH and LQKENI. The CDR3 totals 15 residues. This chain's CDR3 is CASSPGQGENSPLHF. CDR3 nucleotide sequence: TGTGCCAGCTCACCCGGACAGGGCGAGAATTCACCCCTCCACTTT. Filled out from reference TRBV18 and TRBJ1-6, the complete variable domain reads NAGVMQNPRHLVRRRGQEARLRCSPMKGHSHVYWYRQLPEEGLKFMVYLQKENIIDESGMPKERFSAEFPKEGPSILRIQQVVRGDSAAYFCASSPGQGENSPLHFGNGTRLTVT.

This chain uses TRBV9 with TRBJ2-3, with TRBD1 matching over 11 bases. The CDR3 contains 15 residues. With V trimmed by 2 bases and J by 8 bases, 7 bases remained unmatched. Germline V CDR1 and CDR2: SGDLS, YYNGEE. The CDR3 region is CASSVEGTGGSTQYF. The CDR3 bases are TGTGCCAGCAGCGTTGAGGGGACAGGGGGTAGTACGCAGTATTTT.

The chain couples TRBV5-1 to TRBJ1-4; no reliable D call. V shed 0 bases and J shed 8 bases, with 17 bases lying between them. This CDR3 has 16 residues. Germline V lookup: CDR1 SGHRS, CDR2 YFSETQ. In DNA form, the CDR3 reads TGCGCCAGCAGCTTGGGAACCGCCGGGAGAGGAGAAAAACTGTTTTTT. Its protein is CASSLGTAGRGEKLFF.